Below are 19 T cell receptor beta chains sequenced from a single sample in a study of tumor and adjacent non-tumor tissue in lung cancer. RNA was extracted from bulk tissue without any cell sorting. TCRbeta libraries were built with three rounds of nested PCR, modified from ARM-PCR. TCRdb fed the multiplex PCR reads into MiXCR, producing one record per CDR3 protein. In the table there are 120,000 to 150,000 distinct CDR3 sequences, approximately 64% of which are singletons. Sequencing was performed on lung tumor tissue. The receptors originated from a man in his 60s with small cell lung cancer.

Points on this clonotype: The conserved final phenylalanine or tryptophan is absent from the CDR3, which likely points to a read error. V usage is TRBV11-3 and J usage is TRBJ2-1; 8 bases align to TRBD2. Germline V CDR1 and CDR2: SGHNT, YENEEA. The CDR3 is made up of 15 amino acids. In DNA, the CDR3 is TGTGCTAGTAAGGGGAGCGGGAGCCTCCACAATGAGCAGTTCATC. Its protein is CASKGSGSLHNEQFI.

This clonotype appeared a few times. This chain uses TRBV7-9 with TRBJ2-1, with 7 bases that match TRBD1. The CDR3 loop spans 12 amino acids. Germline-derived CDR1 and CDR2 are SEHNR and FQNEAQ (reference sequence). Germline trimming cut 5 bases from V and 12 bases from J; bases unmatched to any gene: 7. The CDR3 bases are TGTGCCAGCAGCCTACTACAGGGGACGCAGTTCTTC. Protein product: CASSLLQGTQFF.

The V gene is TRBV6-5, the J gene TRBJ2-7, with a weak D call TRBD2 (7 bases). Germline V lookup: CDR1 MNHEY, CDR2 SVGAGI. The CDR3 consists of 15 residues. CDR3 amino acids: CASRGGLAPGYEQHV. Written as DNA, the CDR3 is TGTGCGAGTAGGGGGGGGCTAGCGCCAGGCTACGAGCAGCACGTC.

Concerning this clonotype itself: This sequence may be a read error, since a much larger clone differs from it by one base. The J gene is TRBJ2-3, the V gene TRBV12-3 or TRBV12-4; TRBD1 or TRBD2 may be the D gene (5 bases each). This CDR3 has 14 residues. Written as DNA, the CDR3 is TGTGCCAGCAGTGGCGGACGGGAAACAGGTACGCAGTATTTT. Translated: CASSGGRETGTQYF.

Concerning this clonotype: A much larger clone is a single base away; this may be a read error. The chain links TRBV20-1 to TRBJ2-7; D remains ambiguous. CDR3 length: 12 amino acids. Trimming pared 3 bases from V and 7 bases from J, leaving 13 bases between. Germline V CDR1 and CDR2: DFQATT, SNEGSKA (reference sequence). DNA of the CDR3: TGCAGTGCTAGCCCGCAGGCCGATGAGCAGTACTTC. This encodes CSASPQADEQYF.

The V call is TRBV5-1, the J call TRBJ1-2; unclear D gene. There are 13 residues in the CDR3. Germline V gives CDR1 SGHRS, CDR2 YFSETQ. V was clipped by 1 base and J by 6 bases, with 10 bases between them. CDR3 nucleotides: TGCGCCAGCAGCTTGTATGGGCTCCATGGCTACACCTTC. Translating it yields CASSLYGLHGYTF.

This clonotype was seen once. This chain connects TRBV20-1 to TRBJ2-1, with 7 bases that match TRBD2. After removal of 5 bases from V and 8 bases from J, the junction contained 6 bases not matched to a gene. This CDR3 contains 12 residues. Germline V gives CDR1 DFQATT, CDR2 SNEGSKA (reference sequence). CDR3 coding DNA: TGCAGTGCTGGGAAACGGGAGGATGAGCAGTTCTTC. Translating it yields CSAGKREDEQFF.

Points on this clonotype: This is likely a read error, given that the CDR3 carries no conserved phenylalanine or tryptophan at its end. The chain combines TRBV11-3 with TRBJ2-3; D not resolved. The CDR3 covers 14 residues. Germline V gene data show CDR1 as SGHNT and CDR2 as YENEEA. Trimming took off 1 base at V and 3 bases at J, with 8 bases between the two ends. The CDR3 DNA follows: TGTGCCAGCAGCTTAGTGGTAATAACAGATACGCAGTATCTT. It yields the protein CASSLVVITDTQYL.

On this clonotype: The junction differs from germline at one of its ends, possibly a read error. The chain employs TRBV4-1 and TRBJ2-1; possibly TRBD1 for D (6 bases). The CDR3 consists of 18 residues. Per germline, CDR1 MGHRA and CDR2 YSYEKL. As DNA, the CDR3 is TGCGCCAGTAGCCAGGATTATACGGGACACAACTCCTACAATGGGCAGTTCTTC. It encodes CASSQDYTGHNSYNGQFF.

The chain couples TRBV11-2 to TRBJ2-1, with TRBD2 identical over 16 bases. Germline-derived CDR1 and CDR2 are SGHAT and FQNNGV. The V segment lost 5 bases and the J segment 8 bases; nucleotides outside the gene matches: 6. CDR3 size: 16 residues. As DNA, the CDR3 is TGTGCCAGCAGCAACACAGGGACTAGCGGGAGGGATGAGCAGTTCTTC. It codes for CASSNTGTSGRDEQFF.

This clonotype was picked up a small number of times. This rearrangement joins TRBV5-1 to TRBJ2-3; possibly TRBD2 for D (6 bases). The germline V and J ends were trimmed by 3 bases and 1 base, with 18 bases remaining between them. Germline V gene sequence: CDR1 SGHRS, CDR2 YFSETQ. The CDR3 covers 17 residues. CDR3 in amino acids: CASSSLDLARGTDTQYF. CDR3 bases: TGCGCCAGCAGCTCGCTTGACCTAGCGCGGGGCACAGATACGCAGTATTTT.

In the case of this clonotype: Relative to the germline gene, one junction end is altered; a read error may explain this. The V gene is TRBV6-1, the J gene TRBJ1-1, with D perhaps matching TRBD1 (6 bases). From germline, CDR1 is MNHNS and CDR2 SASEGT. The CDR3 covers 17 residues. CDR3 in amino acids: CASSEGEAGYMNTEAFF. CDR3 DNA: TGTGCCAGTAGTGAGGGGGAAGCAGGCTACATGAACACTGAAGCTTTCTTT.

The J gene is TRBJ2-3, the V gene TRBV10-3; 11 nucleotides line up with TRBD2. Trimming took 4 bases from V and 2 from J; bases not matched to a gene: 11. The germline V gene has CDR1 ENHRY and CDR2 SYGVKD. The CDR3 loop spans 18 amino acids. The CDR3 protein is CAISATLRLAGITDTQYF. The CDR3, as DNA: TGTGCCATCAGTGCCACACTTCGACTAGCGGGAATCACAGATACGCAGTATTTT.

Comment on this clonotype: This is likely a read error, given that the CDR3 carries no conserved phenylalanine or tryptophan at its end. V and J are TRBV12-3 or TRBV12-4 and TRBJ1-3; perhaps TRBD1 as D (6 bases). The V end was cut by 6 bases, the J end by 8 bases, with 14 bases between. The CDR3 runs to 13 residues. CDR3 in amino acids: CASSIQGADTIYS. CDR3 nucleotide sequence: TGTGCCAGCAGCATACAGGGTGCGGACACCATATATTCT.

To note about this clonotype: At one of its ends the junction is not consistent with the germline gene, which may arise from a read error. V usage is TRBV29-1 and J usage is TRBJ1-2; D remains ambiguous. Germline assignment: CDR1 SQVTM and CDR2 ANQGSEA. The CDR3 runs to 14 residues. The CDR3 reads CNVSGGPTNYGYTF. The CDR3 DNA reads as TGCAACGTTTCAGGAGGGCCTACTAACTATGGCTACACCTTC.

This clonotype has a count of ten or more. The chain has TRBV20-1 and TRBJ2-1, with 9 bases matching TRBD2. The V gene end was trimmed by 6 bases and the J gene end by 12 bases; junction bases not matched to a gene: 9. The CDR3 is 12 amino acids. Germline CDR1 and CDR2: DFQATT and SNEGSKA (reference sequence). The CDR3 here is CSAAGTSPGQFF. The CDR3 DNA reads as TGCAGTGCGGCCGGGACTAGCCCCGGGCAGTTCTTC.

The chain recombines TRBV12-5 with TRBJ2-1; D is undetermined. Germline V lookup: CDR1 LGHNT, CDR2 FRNRAP. The germline V and J ends were trimmed by 3 bases and 2 bases, with 5 bases remaining between them. The CDR3 loop spans 13 amino acids. The CDR3 coding sequence is TGTGCTAGTGGTTTCCCGCCCTACAATGAGCAGTTCTTC. Translating gives CASGFPPYNEQFF.

In the case of this clonotype: Possible read error: a much larger clone is one base away. CDR3 in amino acids: CRVEETAGYGYTF. CDR3 coding DNA: TGCAGGGTTGAAGAGACCGCCGGCTATGGCTACACCTTC. The chain uses TRBV29-1 and TRBJ1-2; D gene ambiguous. The CDR3 sequence is 13 residues long. CDR1 SQVTM and CDR2 ANQGSEA come from the germline V gene.

With regard to this clonotype: This may stem from a read error, because a much larger clone lies one nucleotide away. The chain has TRBV20-1 and TRBJ2-7, with a weak D call TRBD2 (5 bases). Germline V gene lookup returns CDR1 DFQATT and CDR2 SNEGSKA (reference sequence). The CDR3 consists of 16 residues. This CDR3 is CSTRDLSGKRTPEQYF. Here the CDR3 DNA reads TGCAGTACTAGAGATCTGTCGGGTAAGAGGACGCCCGAGCAGTACTTC.